The 5 T cell receptor beta chains below come from one sample, sequenced in a study of vaccination and CD4 T cells after COVID-19. The Oncomine TCR Beta short-read assay sequenced DNA from cultured CD4+ T cells. TCRdb reprocessed the PCR reads via MiXCR and lists one record per CDR3 protein. The sample has 6,000 to 9,000 distinct CDR3 sequences; around 30% are singletons. Treatment meaning: approximately nine-day PBMC culture with coronavirus spike peptide pools or control peptides (ViraFEST assay). Samples of CD4+ T cells were obtained from the unexposed donor before the COVID-19 pandemic (2011-2018). Which antigens these TCRs recognize remains unknown. Sequencing was carried out using CD4+ T cells from blood, cultured in vitro. Every receptor here comes from a human donor in good health.

This chain links TRBV12-3 or TRBV12-4 with TRBJ2-2; the D gene is possibly TRBD2 (6 bases). Trimming took 6 bases from V and 8 from J, leaving 19 bases between them. CDR3 length: 15 amino acids. CDR3 amino acids: CASSGRGTTPGELFF. CDR3 in DNA: TGTGCCAGCAGCGGACGGGGGACCACCCCAGGGGAGCTGTTTTTT.

The CDR3 protein is CASSLMGNYGYTF. As DNA, the CDR3 is TGTGCCAGCAGCTTAATGGGGAACTATGGCTACACCTTC. This chain joins TRBV7-9 and TRBJ1-2; D uncertain. The CDR3 length is 13 residues. V was pared by 2 bases and J by 2 bases, with 6 bases between. Germline V CDR1 and CDR2: SEHNR, FQNEAQ (reference sequence).

This chain uses TRBV18 with TRBJ1-1, with D tentatively TRBD1 (5 bases). The V gene lost 6 bases and the J gene lost 4 bases, with 12 bases spanning the gap. The germline V gene encodes CDR1 KGHSH and CDR2 LQKENI. The CDR3 contains 13 residues. CDR3 nucleotide sequence: TGTGCCAGCTCCCCGGCTAGGGGCACTGAAGCTTTCTTT. Translation gives CASSPARGTEAFF.

This clonotype was seen more than once but under ten times. The rearrangement links TRBV18 to TRBJ1-5; D remains unclear. The CDR3 has 13 residues. V lost 6 bases, J lost 4 bases, and 10 bases lay in between. Germline lookup yields CDR1 KGHSH and CDR2 LQKENI. DNA for the CDR3: TGTGCCAGCTCGGCCAGAGATAATCAGCCCCAGCATTTT. Amino acids: CASSARDNQPQHF.

V usage is TRBV25-1 and J usage is TRBJ2-1, with D perhaps TRBD1 (6 bases). CDR1 and CDR2 from the germline V gene are MGHDK and SYGVNS. V lost 7 bases to trimming and J lost 3 bases, with 16 bases between them. This CDR3 region has 15 residues. The CDR3, as DNA: TGTGCCAGCACAGACGACAGGACGATCTACAATGAGCAGTTCTTC. The encoded protein is CASTDDRTIYNEQFF.